The clone carrying this T cell receptor (beta chain) was seen repeatedly, ten times or more. Healthy HIV-negative adults with no recent acute infections or vaccinations were recruited as donors. Samples left unsorted employed about 100 million PBMCs for genomic DNA. Assay runs were performed at deep level. What was sequenced on ten immunoSEQ deep assay plates was unsorted PBMC DNA. Here immunoSEQ multiplex PCR was the method, and the copy in TCRdb shows in-frame clones only, minus some. The data contain fewer than 600,000 clones, 79% of them seen just once; the ten biggest clones take up 10% to 15%. This sample was included in a study of shared clonotypes between healthy human individuals. The CDR3 is 14 amino acids. Per germline, CDR1 MDHEN and CDR2 SYDVKM. V was shortened by 6 bases and J by 7 bases, with 16 bases between the two germline ends.

This clonotype was sampled from a woman between 40 and 50 years old in good health. Some clones in this sample may be carry-over from other donors' samples. The specimen sequenced was PBMCs. The chain couples TRBV28 to TRBJ1-5; D might be TRBD1 (5 bases). Written as DNA, the CDR3 is TGTGCCAGCAGGGCAGGGTCCTGGGCGCAGCCCCAGCATTTT. Protein product: CASRAGSWAQPQHF.